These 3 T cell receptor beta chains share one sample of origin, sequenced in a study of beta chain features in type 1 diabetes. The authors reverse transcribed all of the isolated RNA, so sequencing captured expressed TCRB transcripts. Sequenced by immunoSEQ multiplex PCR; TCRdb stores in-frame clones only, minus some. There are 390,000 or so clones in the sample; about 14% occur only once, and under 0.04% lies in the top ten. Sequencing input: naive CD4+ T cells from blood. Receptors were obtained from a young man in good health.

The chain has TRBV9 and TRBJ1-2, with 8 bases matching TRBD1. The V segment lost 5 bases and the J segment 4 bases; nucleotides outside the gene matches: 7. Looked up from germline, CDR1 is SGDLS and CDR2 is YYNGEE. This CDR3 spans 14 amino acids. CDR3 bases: TGTGCCAGCAGTGAAAGGACAGGGAGCTATGGCTACACCTTC. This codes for CASSERTGSYGYTF.

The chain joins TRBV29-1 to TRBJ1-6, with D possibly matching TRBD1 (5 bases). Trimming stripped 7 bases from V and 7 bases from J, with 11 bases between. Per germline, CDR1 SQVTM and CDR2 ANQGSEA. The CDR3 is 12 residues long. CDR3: CSAMTENSPLHF. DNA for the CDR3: TGCAGCGCTATGACAGAAAATTCACCCCTCCACTTT.

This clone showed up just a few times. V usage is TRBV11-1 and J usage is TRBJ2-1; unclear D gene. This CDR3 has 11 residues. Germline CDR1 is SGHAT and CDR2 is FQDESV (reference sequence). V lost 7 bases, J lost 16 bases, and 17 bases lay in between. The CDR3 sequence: CASTSDTRRFF. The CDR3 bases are TGTGCCAGCACCTCCGACACCAGGCGTTTCTTC.